This entry describes one TCR beta chain. The antigen is undetermined. The sample holds other DNA sequences that translate to the same CDR3. The data belong to a study of shared clonotypes between healthy human individuals. Study context: Donor composition was a couple of women and a few men, aged 18 to 49. Study conclusions and caveats: Memory subsets generally showed smaller estimated richness than naive subsets did.

Assay: immunoSEQ multiplex PCR; the TCRdb copy retains only in-frame clones and omits some. Here the sample spans 980,000 or so clones, around 80% being singletons. The germline V and J ends were trimmed by 0 bases and 1 base, with 6 bases remaining between them. CDR3 size: 14 residues. In germline, CDR1 is SGHRS, CDR2 YFSETQ. This clonotype was sampled from a man between 18 and 35 years old in good health. Sequencing was performed on memory CD4+ T cells sorted from blood. Subset indicated: CD45RA-negative fraction. This chain joins TRBV5-1 and TRBJ2-3, with D unresolved. The CDR3 DNA follows: TGCGCCAGCAGCTTGGCACCAGGCACAGATACGCAGTATTTT. It codes for CASSLAPGTDTQYF.